The rows below give T cell receptor beta chains drawn from one sample of a study of blood T cell repertoires in COVID-19. The repertoire was sequenced with immunoSEQ multiplex PCR; TCRdb's copy has only in-frame clones and lacks some. Of a few hundred thousand clones in the sample, 88% were seen once. Sequencing was done on a sample of peripheral blood. All receptors derive from an older woman with COVID-19, enrolled during active disease. Each CDR3 is given with its conserved first and last residue.

J,V,CDR3
TRBJ2-5,TRBV7-2,CASSSGLAETQYF
TRBJ2-7,TRBV5-4,CASSSGLAGDEQYF
TRBJ2-3,TRBV29-1,CSVDGTSTDTQYF
TRBJ2-5,TRBV27,CASSIAGGGKTQYF
TRBJ2-7,TRBV5-1,CASSSGQGVNEQYF
TRBJ2-1,TRBV5-1,CASSLGSGRYNEQFF
TRBJ1-5,TRBV19,CASSQSNQPQHF
TRBJ1-2,TRBV30,CAWGERDYGYTF
TRBJ2-7,TRBV27,CASSSRTSGRATYEQYF
TRBJ1-4,TRBV7-2,CASSSGQINEKLFF
TRBJ1-5,TRBV12-3/TRBV12-4,CASSLTVGGTQHF
TRBJ2-1,TRBV14,CASRLSGRSYNEQFF
TRBJ1-2,TRBV25-1,CASSQQGARDGYTF
TRBJ2-3,TRBV5-4,CASSDGTGGVTDTQYF
TRBJ1-1,TRBV7-9,CASSPPGQGMNTEAFF
TRBJ1-5,TRBV13,CASSLGGANQPQHF
TRBJ1-2,TRBV27,CASSSGSRGYGYTF